This T cell receptor beta chain was observed in a study of memory CD4+ T cells and cytomegalovirus serostatus. Study-wide context: Healthy Belgian adult donors included about nine CMV-positive and about two dozen CMV-negative people. General study results and limits: Of 164 reported CMV TCRbeta sequences, 67 were found in memory CD4+ repertoires. Suggested: most of the CMV-linked TCR signature lies in CD4+ memory cells.

Worth noting for this clone: Its specificity is unknown.

The sort gate was single viable CD3+CD4+CD8-CD45RO+ cells for memory CD4+ T cells. As originally analysed: Out-of-frame sequences were removed, leaving 2 million or so distinct TCRbeta sequences. Using immunoSEQ multiplex PCR, the repertoire was profiled, and TCRdb retains in-frame clones only, with some absent. V, J and clone size derive from that table, while D and trimming were established from the DNA sequence. The sample has roughly 28,000 clones, approximately 80% seen once. Germline V gives CDR1 SGDLS, CDR2 YYNGEE. The CDR3 totals 14 residues. V lost 0 bases and J lost 4; bases outside the gene matches: 2.

This sequence was found in an adult in good health and CMV-seronegative. Sequencing was performed on memory CD4+ T cells from blood. The V call is TRBV9, the J call TRBJ2-7; 9 bases fit TRBD2. The CDR3: CASSVDGLAYEQYF. The CDR3 bases are TGTGCCAGCAGCGTAGATGGACTAGCGTACGAGCAGTACTTC.